The clone carrying this T cell receptor (beta chain) has just one count. Its target is unknown. It is likely a read error, because the conserved phenylalanine at the end of the CDR3 is missing. This sample was included in a study of tumor-infiltrating lymphocytes in primary liver carcinoma. Study at large: Patients underwent surgical resection for primary liver carcinoma. Study outcomes and limitations: Tumor-adjacent and tumor-blood pairs showed less overlap than tumor region pairs. A significantly higher top-250-clone fraction was found in tumors than in blood (p = 0.039).

Starting from around 0.45 ug of total RNA, TCR beta cDNA was produced with a primer in the constant region. Nested multiplex PCR, run for three rounds with slightly modified ARM-PCR, yielded TCR beta libraries. TCRdb reprocessed the multiplex PCR reads via MiXCR and lists one record per CDR3 protein. The sample carries some 320,000 distinct CDR3 sequences, 55% to 65% recorded once. Extraction also yielded germline DNA, while blood RNA was obtained from unsorted whole blood. Patients showed chronic HBV infection and an absence of prior treatment. Sequencing input: peripheral blood. The receptor was isolated from a man between 35 and 55 years old with primary liver carcinoma and hepatitis B virus infection.

The CDR3 sequence is CASSERKNNEQFL. The CDR3 nucleotides are TGTGCCAGCAGTGAGCGGAAGAACAATGAGCAGTTCCTC. The chain has TRBV6-1 and TRBJ2-1; D ambiguous. Germline V CDR1 and CDR2: MNHNS, SASEGT. Trimming shortened V by 3 bases and J by 5 bases, and 8 bases separated the two germline ends. CDR3 length: 13 amino acids.